Listed below are T cell receptor beta chains from one sample, sequenced in a study of blood T cells in healthy people across ages. One entry per CDR3 protein results from TCRdb running MiXCR on the 5' RACE reads. The sample contains 1.5 million to 2 million distinct CDR3 sequences, roughly 30% of which appear only once. Sequencing input: blood. These receptors were obtained from a woman under 40 in good health. The CDR3 runs from the conserved cysteine through the conserved F or W. D genes are given only for firm matches. Expanded clones get a size class; other rows say once, few or many, or leave the size out.

TRBV9	TRBJ2-1	TRBD2	few	TGTGCCAGCAGCCCCAGACTAGCGGGAGGGGGAGAGCAGTTCTTC	CASSPRLAGGGEQFF
TRBV12-3/TRBV12-4	TRBJ1-1	-	-	TGTGCCAGCAGTGACAGCGACAGGTCGAACACTGAAGCTTTCTTT	CASSDSDRSNTEAFF
TRBV21-1	TRBJ1-2	-	few	TGTGCCAGCAGCCCGAAAGGGGACAGGGACCATGGCTACACCTTC	CASSPKGDRDHGYTF
TRBV5-1	TRBJ2-2	-	-	TGCGCCAGCAGCCCCCAACCCACCAGCACCGGGGAGCTGTTTTTT	CASSPQPTSTGELFF
TRBV7-8	TRBJ2-3	-	-	TGTGCCAGCAGCCGGGACTCTTCCTTAAGAGATACGCAGTATTTT	CASSRDSSLRDTQYF
TRBV2	TRBJ2-7	-	few	TGTGCCAGCAGTGAAGACATGAGACTAGCCTACGAGCAGTACTTC	CASSEDMRLAYEQYF
TRBV6-5	TRBJ2-5	-	few	TGTGCCAGCAGATACAGGCAGCAAGAGACCCAGTACTTC	CASRYRQQETQYF
TRBV7-9	TRBJ2-6	-	many	TGTGCCAGCAGCCAATACTCGAATGGGGCCAACGTCCTGACTTTC	CASSQYSNGANVLTF
TRBV20-1	TRBJ2-7	-	few	TGCAGTGCCGAGACTCCGGGCTCAGTTTCTCACGAGCAGTACTTC	CSAETPGSVSHEQYF
TRBV6-2/TRBV6-3	TRBJ2-5	-	few	TGTGCCAGCAGTTACTTCTATACTGGGCGGGACGCACGGGACCAAGAGACCCAGTACTTC	CASSYFYTGRDARDQETQYF
TRBV2	TRBJ2-1	-	-	TGTGCCAGCAGATCCGGGACAATGTACAATGAGCAGTTCTTC	CASRSGTMYNEQFF
TRBV12-3/TRBV12-4	TRBJ1-1	-	once	TGTGCCAGCAGTTTAGTTCCAGGGTCGGGGAACACTGAAGCTTTCTTT	CASSLVPGSGNTEAFF
TRBV7-9	TRBJ2-5	TRBD1	-	TGTGCCAGCACCCCTTGGACAGGGTTAAACGTTGAGACCCAGTACTTC	CASTPWTGLNVETQYF
TRBV29-1	TRBJ1-4	-	many	TGCAGCGTGAAGGGTGCAACTAATGAAAAACTGTTTTTT	CSVKGATNEKLFF
TRBV5-1	TRBJ2-1	TRBD2	few	TGCGCCAGCAGCTTCACTAGCGGGGGGGCAACCAGTGGTGAGCAGTTCTTC	CASSFTSGGATSGEQFF
TRBV2	TRBJ1-5	-	-	TGTGCCACCTCCGAGGACGTTTTAGGGCAGCCCCAGCATTTT	CATSEDVLGQPQHF
TRBV24-1	TRBJ2-2	TRBD2	few	TGTGCCACCAGTGATTCGGGGACTAGCAACACCGGGGAGCTGTTTTTT	CATSDSGTSNTGELFF
TRBV14	TRBJ1-4	-	-	TGTGCCAGCAGCCAAGTAGAGGGAAAACTGTTTTTT	CASSQVEGKLFF
TRBV5-1	TRBJ2-7	TRBD1	few	TGCGCCAGCAGCACGCGGGGGACAGGGTCCCACGAGCAGTACTTC	CASSTRGTGSHEQYF
TRBV29-1	TRBJ1-1	-	-	TGCAGCGTAGCACCAGGGGACGCTGAAGCTTTCTTT	CSVAPGDAEAFF
TRBV6-2/TRBV6-3	TRBJ2-1	TRBD2	few	TGTGCCAGCAGCCCTCGCTTGACTAGCAGATACAATGAGCAGTTCTTC	CASSPRLTSRYNEQFF
TRBV5-1	TRBJ1-1	-	-	TGCGCCAGCTTGACAACCGTGAACACTGAAGCTTTCTTT	CASLTTVNTEAFF
TRBV18	TRBJ2-5	-	-	TGTGCCAGCTCACCCCGAGCGACGGGGGAGACCCAGTACTTC	CASSPRATGETQYF
TRBV20-1	TRBJ2-7	TRBD1	-	TGCAGTGCTAACCCGGCCGGGACAGCTTCCTACGAGCAGTACTTC	CSANPAGTASYEQYF
TRBV5-5	TRBJ1-2	TRBD1	few	TGTGCCAGCAGCCTAAATCCCGGACAGGGGGCTGTTGGCTACACCTTC	CASSLNPGQGAVGYTF
TRBV14	TRBJ1-1	-	few	TGTGCCAGCAGCCCACCGGGATGGGGCACTGAAGCTTTCTTT	CASSPPGWGTEAFF
TRBV28	TRBJ1-5	-	many	TGTGCCAGCAGTAGCATCCGGCCCCAGCATTTT	CASSSIRPQHF
TRBV20-1	TRBJ2-1	-	few	TGCAGCCACCGCCGCGGGTCGACCTACAATGAGCAGTTCTTC	CSHRRGSTYNEQFF
TRBV7-6	TRBJ2-7	TRBD2	-	TGTGCCAGCAGCATGGGACTAGCGGGGGGCTCCTACGAGCAGTACTTC	CASSMGLAGGSYEQYF
TRBV6-5	TRBJ2-5	-	many	TGTGCCAGCAGTTTCACCGGTAGAAGGGAGACCCAGTACTTC	CASSFTGRRETQYF
TRBV20-1	TRBJ2-5	-	-	TGCAGTGCGGTAGCGGAGGAAGAGACCCAGTACTTC	CSAVAEEETQYF
TRBV28	TRBJ2-3	-	few	TGTGCCAGCAGTTTAGGCCCCTCGGGGGAGTTTGATACGCAGTATTTT	CASSLGPSGEFDTQYF
TRBV5-1	TRBJ2-5	-	-	TGCGCCAGCAGCCGTGGGCAGGGGCCGGGAGAGGAGACCCAGTACTTC	CASSRGQGPGEETQYF
TRBV7-8	TRBJ2-2	TRBD2	-	TGTGCCAGCAGGGGAAGCGGGAGTCCGACGGGGGAGCTGTTTTTT	CASRGSGSPTGELFF
TRBV29-1	TRBJ2-3	-	few	TGCAGCGTTGGGAGGTCAGATACGCAGTATTTT	CSVGRSDTQYF
TRBV6-2/TRBV6-3	TRBJ1-2	-	few	TGTGCCAGCATCCTACAGAAAACCTATGGCTACACCTTC	CASILQKTYGYTF
TRBV4-1	TRBJ2-1	TRBD2	few	TGCGCCGGCAGCCAAGGTGGCGGGAGGGCCTCGGATGAGCAGTTCTTC	CAGSQGGGRASDEQFF
TRBV6-5	TRBJ2-5	-	many	TGTGCCAGCAGTTACCGGGGGAAAGAGACCCAGTACTTC	CASSYRGKETQYF
TRBV6-1	TRBJ1-2	-	-	TGTGCCAGCAGGCTTTTCAGCGGCAAACCGTCTACTAACTATGGCTACACCTTC	CASRLFSGKPSTNYGYTF
TRBV7-2	TRBJ2-3	TRBD2	-	TGTGCCGGCAGTTTACAGACTAGCCGGGGAGATACGCAGTATTTT	CAGSLQTSRGDTQYF